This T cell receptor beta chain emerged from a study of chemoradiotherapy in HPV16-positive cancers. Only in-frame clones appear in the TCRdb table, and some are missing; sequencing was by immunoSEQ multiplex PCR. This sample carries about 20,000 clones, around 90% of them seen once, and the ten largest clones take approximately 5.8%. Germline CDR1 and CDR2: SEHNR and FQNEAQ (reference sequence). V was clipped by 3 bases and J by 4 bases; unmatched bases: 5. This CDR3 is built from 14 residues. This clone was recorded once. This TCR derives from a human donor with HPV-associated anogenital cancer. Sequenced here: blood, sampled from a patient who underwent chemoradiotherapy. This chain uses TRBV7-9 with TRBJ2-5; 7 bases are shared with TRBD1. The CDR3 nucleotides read TGTGCCAGCAGCTTGGAAGGGGGCTTAGAGACCCAGTACTTC. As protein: CASSLEGGLETQYF.